The present T cell receptor (beta chain) was sequenced within a study of shared clonotypes between healthy human individuals. Broader study findings: Collection of samples was limited to blood; tissue repertoires likely differ. For sorted subsets, rarefaction showed incomplete sequencing despite large depth.

Remarks on this clone: Its matching antigen is unknown.

Clones were read by immunoSEQ multiplex PCR, and TCRdb kept only the in-frame ones, dropping some. The table shows about 1 million clones, with roughly 80% occurring only once. The study drew its donors from healthy HIV-negative adults without recent acute infections or vaccinations. Germline V CDR1 and CDR2: SNHLY, FYNNEI. CDR3 length: 15 residues. V lost 3 bases and J 2 bases, leaving 10 bases between the germline ends. This TCR derives from a man between 18 and 35 years old in good health. This chain uses TRBV2 with TRBJ2-2; D gene uncertain. Specimen: memory CD4+ T cells sorted from blood. As for subset: CD45RA-negative fraction. This CDR3 is CASSDRAINTGELFF. In DNA form, the CDR3 reads TGTGCCAGCAGTGATCGGGCCATAAACACCGGGGAGCTGTTTTTT.